This TCR beta chain was obtained from a study of beta chain features in type 1 diabetes. Findings of the study overall: Across all four CD4+ subsets, people with type 1 diabetes showed modestly shorter TCRB CDR3s.

cDNA synthesis used the whole RNA isolate, giving expressed TCRB sequences. Assay: immunoSEQ multiplex PCR; the TCRdb copy retains only in-frame clones and omits some. This repertoire shows approximately 730,000 clones, roughly 12% found once; its top ten account for 0.02% to 0.025%. The CDR3 totals 15 residues. Germline assignment: CDR1 GTSNPN and CDR2 SVGIG (reference sequence). The V segment lost 8 bases and the J segment 2 bases; nucleotides outside the gene matches: 12. In the case of this clone: The target antigen is unknown.

The TCR was taken from a man aged 18 to 30 with type 1 diabetes. The V and J genes are TRBV30 and TRBJ2-3; 8 bases align to TRBD2. Sequencing input: naive CD4+ T cells from blood. CDR3 sequence (DNA): TGTGCCCAAGTGGAGCGGGGGCTAAACACAGATACGCAGTATTTT. Amino acids: CAQVERGLNTDTQYF. The whole variable domain, remainder taken from reference TRBV30 and TRBJ2-3, is SQTIHQWPATLVQPVGSPLSLECTVEGTSNPNLYWYRQAAGRGLQLLFYSVGIGQISSEVPQNLSASRPQDRQFILSSKKLLLSDSGFYLCAQVERGLNTDTQYFGPGTRLTVL.